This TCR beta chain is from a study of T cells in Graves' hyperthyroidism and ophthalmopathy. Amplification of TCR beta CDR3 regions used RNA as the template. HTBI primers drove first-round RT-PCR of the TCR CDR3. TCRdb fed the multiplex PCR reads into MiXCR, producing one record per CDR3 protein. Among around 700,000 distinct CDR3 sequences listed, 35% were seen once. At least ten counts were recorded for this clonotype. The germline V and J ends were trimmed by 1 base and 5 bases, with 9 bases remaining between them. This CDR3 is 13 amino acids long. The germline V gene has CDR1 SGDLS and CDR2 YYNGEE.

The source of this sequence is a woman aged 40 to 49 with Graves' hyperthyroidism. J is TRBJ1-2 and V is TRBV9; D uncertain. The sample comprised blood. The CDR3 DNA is TGTGCCAGCAGCGTATATAACAGTTATGGCTACACCTTC. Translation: CASSVYNSYGYTF.